Below are 5 T cell receptor beta chains sequenced from a single sample in a study of cytomegalovirus exposure and HLA in healthy donors. The study ran its PCR with 60 Vbeta and 13 Jbeta primers. Generated by immunoSEQ multiplex PCR, the TCRdb table keeps only in-frame clones and is missing some. The profile shows fewer than 95,000 clones, over 75% of them singletons. The specimen was PBMCs. The receptors originated from a man younger than 35 in good health and CMV-seronegative.

This chain connects TRBV7-3 to TRBJ2-5, with TRBD2 as a possible D gene (6 bases). The CDR3 runs 18 residues. V was pared by 2 bases and J by 1 base, with 20 bases between. Germline assignment: CDR1 SGHTA and CDR2 FQGTGA. CDR3 amino acids: CASSLGGSVPTSQETQYF. The CDR3 DNA is TGTGCCAGCAGCTTAGGAGGGTCGGTACCTACTTCCCAAGAGACCCAGTACTTC.

This clone was detected a few times. The chain joins TRBV15 to TRBJ2-7, with 7 bases fitting TRBD2. The CDR3 is made up of 13 amino acids. The ends lost 6 bases at V and 5 bases at J; junction bases unmatched: 7. The germline V gene has CDR1 LNHNV and CDR2 YYDKDF (reference sequence). CDR3 amino acids: CATSRGEAHEQYF. Written as DNA, the CDR3 is TGTGCCACCAGTCGGGGGGAGGCCCACGAGCAGTACTTC.

About this clone itself: The junction shows a germline mismatch at one end, possibly a read error. The identical CDR3 is also encoded by other nucleotide sequences in the sample. The genes are TRBV5-1 and TRBJ1-6; D unclear. In germline, CDR1 is SGHRS, CDR2 YFSETQ. The CDR3 loop spans 16 amino acids. DNA for the CDR3: TGCGCCAGCAGCAATCACCCGAGCTCCTATAATTCACCTCTCCACTTT. It encodes CASSNHPSSYNSPLHF.

V is TRBV5-1 and J is TRBJ2-7; D unresolved. Germline lookup yields CDR1 SGHRS and CDR2 YFSETQ. This CDR3 is 13 amino acids long. Trimming pared 0 bases from V and 2 bases from J, leaving 6 bases between. The CDR3 region is CASSLGLTYEQYF. The DNA for the CDR3 is TGCGCCAGCAGCTTGGGTTTAACCTACGAGCAGTACTTC.

This chain joins TRBV5-6 and TRBJ1-5; D is ambiguous. CDR3 length equals 13 residues. V shed 1 base and J shed 1 base, with 3 bases lying between them. Germline V gene lookup returns CDR1 SGHDT and CDR2 YYEEEE. The CDR3 nucleotides read TGTGCCAGCAGCTTGAGCAGCAATCAGCCCCAGCATTTT. The encoded protein is CASSLSSNQPQHF.